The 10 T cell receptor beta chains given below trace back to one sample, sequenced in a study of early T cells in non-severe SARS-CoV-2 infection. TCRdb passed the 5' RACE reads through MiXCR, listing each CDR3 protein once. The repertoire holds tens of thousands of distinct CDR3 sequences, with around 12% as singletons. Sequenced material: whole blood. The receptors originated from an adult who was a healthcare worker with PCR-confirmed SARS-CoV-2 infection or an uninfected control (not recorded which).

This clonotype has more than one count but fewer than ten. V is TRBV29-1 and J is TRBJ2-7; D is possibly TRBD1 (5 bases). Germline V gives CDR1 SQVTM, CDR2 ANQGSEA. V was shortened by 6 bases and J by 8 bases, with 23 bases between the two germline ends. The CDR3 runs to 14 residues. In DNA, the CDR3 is TGCAGCGTGGGAACAGGAGCCTCTATGTTAAAGCAGTACTTC. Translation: CSVGTGASMLKQYF.

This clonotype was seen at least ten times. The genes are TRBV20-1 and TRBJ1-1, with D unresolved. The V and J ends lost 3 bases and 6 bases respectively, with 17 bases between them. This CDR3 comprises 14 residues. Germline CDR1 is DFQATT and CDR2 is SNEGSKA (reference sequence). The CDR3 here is CSASHYRRASEAFF. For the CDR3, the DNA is TGCAGTGCTAGCCATTATAGGAGGGCGTCTGAAGCTTTCTTT.

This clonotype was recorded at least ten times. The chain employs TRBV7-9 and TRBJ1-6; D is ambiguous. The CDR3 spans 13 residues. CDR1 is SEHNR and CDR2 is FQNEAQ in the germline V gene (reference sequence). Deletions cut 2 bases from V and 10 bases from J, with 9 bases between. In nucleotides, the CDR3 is TGTGCCAGCAGCTTAAATATCGGCTCACCCCTCCACTTT. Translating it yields CASSLNIGSPLHF.

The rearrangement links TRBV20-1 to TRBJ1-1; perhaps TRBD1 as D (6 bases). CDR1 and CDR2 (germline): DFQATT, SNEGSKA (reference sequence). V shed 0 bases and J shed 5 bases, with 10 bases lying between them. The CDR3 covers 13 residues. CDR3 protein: CSARDLGGTEAFF. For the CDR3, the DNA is TGCAGTGCTAGAGATTTAGGGGGGACTGAAGCTTTCTTT.

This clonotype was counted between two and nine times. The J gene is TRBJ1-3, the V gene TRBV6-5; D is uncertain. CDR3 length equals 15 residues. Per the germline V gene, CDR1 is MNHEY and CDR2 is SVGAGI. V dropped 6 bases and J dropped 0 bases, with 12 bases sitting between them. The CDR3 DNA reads TGTGCCAGCAGCCGAGAAAAGAGCTCTGGAAACACCATATATTTT. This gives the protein CASSREKSSGNTIYF.

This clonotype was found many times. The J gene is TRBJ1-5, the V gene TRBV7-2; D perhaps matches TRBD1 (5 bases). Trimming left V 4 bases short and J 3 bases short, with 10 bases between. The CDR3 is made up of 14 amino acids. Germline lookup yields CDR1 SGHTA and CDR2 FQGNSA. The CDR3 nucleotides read TGTGCCAGCAGCTCCCCAGGGCTCAATCAGCCCCAGCATTTT. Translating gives CASSSPGLNQPQHF. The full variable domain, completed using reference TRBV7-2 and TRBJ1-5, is GAGVSQSPSNKVTEKGKDVELRCDPISGHTALYWYRQSLGQGLEFLIYFQGNSAPDKSGLPSDRFSAERTGGSVSTLTIQRTQQEDSAVYLCASSSPGLNQPQHFGDGTRLSIL.

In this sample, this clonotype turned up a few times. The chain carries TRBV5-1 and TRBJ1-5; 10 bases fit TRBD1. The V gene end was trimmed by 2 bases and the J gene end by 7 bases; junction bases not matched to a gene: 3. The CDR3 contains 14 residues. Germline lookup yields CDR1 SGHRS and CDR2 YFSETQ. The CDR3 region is CASSLGDRGQPQHF. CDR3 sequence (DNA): TGCGCCAGCAGCTTAGGGGACAGGGGCCAGCCCCAGCATTTT.

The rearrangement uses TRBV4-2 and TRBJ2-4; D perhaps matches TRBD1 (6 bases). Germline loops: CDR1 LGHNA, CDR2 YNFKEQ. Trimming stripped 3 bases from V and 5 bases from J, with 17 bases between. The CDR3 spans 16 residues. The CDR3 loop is CASSQEGRGRENIQYF. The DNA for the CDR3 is TGTGCCAGCAGCCAGGAAGGCAGGGGCCGAGAAAACATTCAGTACTTC.

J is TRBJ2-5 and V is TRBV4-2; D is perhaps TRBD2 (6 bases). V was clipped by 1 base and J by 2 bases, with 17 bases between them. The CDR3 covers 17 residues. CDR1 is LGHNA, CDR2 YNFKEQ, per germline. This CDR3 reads CASSQGFRGDPQETQYF. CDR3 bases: TGTGCCAGCAGCCAAGGATTTCGCGGGGACCCGCAAGAGACCCAGTACTTC.

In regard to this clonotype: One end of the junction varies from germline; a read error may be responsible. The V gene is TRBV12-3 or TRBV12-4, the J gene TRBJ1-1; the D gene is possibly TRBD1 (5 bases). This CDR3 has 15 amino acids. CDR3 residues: CTSSMTVLYITEAFF. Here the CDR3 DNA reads TGTACCAGCAGCATGACAGTTCTGTATATCACTGAAGCTTTCTTT.